Below, 30 T cell receptor beta chains from the same sample are listed, as sequenced in a study of human T cells and chemical hapten exposure. Sequencing started from total RNA isolated from unfractionated whole blood. One entry per CDR3 protein, called by TCRdb with MiXCR from the 5' RACE reads. The sample holds 110,000 to 150,000 distinct CDR3 sequences, 4.1% seen once. The source of these receptors is a female donor in good health.

This clonotype appeared many times. The rearrangement links TRBV7-6 to TRBJ2-5, with D perhaps being TRBD1 or TRBD2 (5 bases each). V dropped 6 bases and J dropped 7 bases, with 21 bases sitting between them. The V gene's germline CDR1 is SGHVS and CDR2 FNYEAQ. This CDR3 is 15 amino acids long. The CDR3 reads CASSRPGPNRGTQYF. CDR3 bases: TGTGCCAGCAGTCGCCCGGGACCTAATCGAGGGACCCAGTACTTC.

This clonotype was recorded at least ten times. This chain connects TRBV11-2 to TRBJ1-1; 7 nucleotides agree with TRBD1. There are 14 residues in the CDR3. With 5 bases clipped from V and 4 bases from J, the junction kept 7 bases outside the gene matches. In germline, CDR1 is SGHAT, CDR2 FQNNGV. CDR3 sequence reads: CASSQPNRGTEAFF. CDR3 bases: TGTGCCAGCAGCCAACCCAACAGGGGCACTGAAGCTTTCTTT.

This clonotype was seen many times. The V and J genes are TRBV7-2 and TRBJ2-2; D not certain. Trimming cost V 6 bases and J 5 bases, with 7 bases left between them. This CDR3 has 12 amino acids. Germline values: CDR1 SGHTA, CDR2 FQGNSA. The CDR3 reads CASSPDTGELFF. The CDR3 DNA is TGTGCCAGCAGTCCCGATACCGGGGAGCTGTTTTTT.

The rearrangement uses TRBV7-2 and TRBJ2-7; 8 positions agree with TRBD2. This CDR3 spans 15 amino acids. The junction had 10 bases not matched to a gene; V was cut back by 3 bases and J by 6 bases. Germline V gene lookup returns CDR1 SGHTA and CDR2 FQGNSA. The CDR3 here is CASSFLSAGVGEQYF. For the CDR3, the DNA is TGTGCCAGCAGCTTCCTCTCAGCGGGGGTTGGCGAGCAGTACTTC. Filled out from reference TRBV7-2 and TRBJ2-7, the complete variable domain reads GAGVSQSPSNKVTEKGKDVELRCDPISGHTALYWYRQSLGQGLEFLIYFQGNSAPDKSGLPSDRFSAERTGGSVSTLTIQRTQQEDSAVYLCASSFLSAGVGEQYFGPGTRLTVT.

As regards this clonotype: A single base separates this from a much larger clone, so it may be a read error. Written as DNA, the CDR3 is TGTGCCAGCAGCACCAGGACTAACACCGGGGATCTGTTTTTT. Its protein is CASSTRTNTGDLFF. V gene TRBV7-9 combines with J gene TRBJ2-2; a possible D gene is TRBD2 (6 bases). Germline CDR1 and CDR2: SEHNR and FQNEAQ (reference sequence). CDR3 length: 14 amino acids.

The table lists this clonotype with many counts. The V call is TRBV20-1, the J call TRBJ2-1; 9 bases align to TRBD1. In germline, CDR1 is DFQATT, CDR2 SNEGSKA (reference sequence). J was trimmed by 6 bases and V by 7 bases; bases with no gene match: 4. CDR3 length equals 12 residues. The CDR3 protein is CSVSTGGNEQFF. DNA of the CDR3: TGCAGTGTTTCGACAGGGGGCAATGAGCAGTTCTTC.

In this sample, this clonotype turned up a few times. V and J are TRBV5-1 and TRBJ1-1; 7 positions agree with TRBD1. J lost 4 bases, V lost 3 bases, and 9 bases had no gene match. Looked up from germline, CDR1 is SGHRS and CDR2 is YFSETQ. This CDR3 has 15 residues. CDR3 nucleotide sequence: TGCGCCAGCAGCTCCCGACAGGGTGGGGGCACTGAAGCTTTCTTT. Protein product: CASSSRQGGGTEAFF.

At least ten counts were recorded for this clonotype. The rearrangement links TRBV3-1 to TRBJ1-3; 9 bases are a match to TRBD1. The V and J ends lost 4 bases and 2 bases, in that order; junction bases with no gene match: 6. The CDR3 sequence is 16 residues long. Germline lookup yields CDR1 LGHDT and CDR2 YNNKEL (reference sequence). DNA for the CDR3: TGTGCCAGCAGCCTGGGACAGGGATCGCCTGGAAACACCATATATTTT. This codes for CASSLGQGSPGNTIYF.

This clonotype was counted many times. The gene calls are TRBV7-2 and TRBJ1-4, with a weak D call TRBD1 (6 bases). The CDR3 loop spans 15 amino acids. With 0 bases removed from V and 8 bases from J, the gap between germline ends came to 13 bases. Germline V lookup: CDR1 SGHTA, CDR2 FQGNSA. CDR3 residues: CASSLAGGEGEKLFF. The CDR3 bases are TGTGCCAGCAGCTTAGCAGGGGGAGAGGGGGAAAAACTGTTTTTT.

Only a few counts were recorded for this clonotype. This chain uses TRBV29-1 with TRBJ2-1, with 7 bases that match TRBD2. Germline trimming cut 1 base from V and 7 bases from J; bases unmatched to any gene: 1. CDR1 SQVTM and CDR2 ANQGSEA come from the germline V gene. This CDR3 region has 12 residues. The DNA of the CDR3 is TGCAGCGTTGAAGGGGGAGGGAATGAGCAGTTCTTC. Residues: CSVEGGGNEQFF.

The chain employs TRBV5-5 and TRBJ1-4; D is possibly TRBD1 (5 bases). CDR1 is SGHKS, CDR2 YYEKEE, per germline (reference sequence). V was shortened by 0 bases and J by 7 bases, with 13 bases between the two germline ends. This CDR3 has 15 residues. In nucleotides, the CDR3 is TGTGCCAGCAGCTTGGTTCTGGGGCTTCGTGAAAAACTGTTTTTT. This encodes CASSLVLGLREKLFF.

There are many counts of this clonotype. The CDR3 coding sequence is TGTGCGGGGAGTGACGCGGCGAACACTGAAGCTTTCTTT. Residues: CAGSDAANTEAFF. This chain connects TRBV6-6 to TRBJ1-1, with unresolved D. Germline-derived CDR1 and CDR2 are MNHNY and SVGAGI (reference sequence). The CDR3 totals 13 residues.

This clonotype was picked up many times. The chain employs TRBV20-1 and TRBJ1-5; 10 nucleotides match TRBD1. J gave up 7 bases and V 0 bases, and 6 bases lay outside the gene matches. CDR1 and CDR2 from the germline V gene are DFQATT and SNEGSKA (reference sequence). The CDR3 totals 15 residues. CDR3 nucleotide sequence: TGCAGTGCTAGAGATGGGACAGGGGAGAGCCAGCCCCAGCATTTT. Encoded protein: CSARDGTGESQPQHF.

This clonotype was recorded at least ten times. The chain couples TRBV6-2 or TRBV6-3 to TRBJ1-5, with 8 bases aligning to TRBD1. Germline trimming cut 8 bases from V and 3 bases from J; bases unmatched to any gene: 9. This CDR3 region has 15 residues. Germline V gene lookup returns CDR1 MNHEY and CDR2 SVGEGT. This CDR3 is CASYPGGANNQPQHF. CDR3 coding DNA: TGTGCCAGCTACCCAGGGGGCGCGAACAATCAGCCCCAGCATTTT.

This clonotype was recorded at least ten times. The rearrangement links TRBV6-6 to TRBJ2-7; D may be TRBD2 (7 bases). V lost 6 bases and J 6 bases, leaving 15 bases between the germline ends. Germline CDR1 reads MNHNY; CDR2 reads SVGAGI (reference sequence). This CDR3 region has 13 residues. In DNA form, the CDR3 reads TGTGCCAGCAGCCCACGGGGGGCTCGCGAGCAGTACTTC. This sequence encodes CASSPRGAREQYF.

In the case of this clonotype: With a much larger clone just one base away, this may be a read error. In DNA form, the CDR3 reads TGTGCCAGTCATCCGGACAGGGGACCTAACTATGGCGACACCTTC. Protein sequence: CASHPDRGPNYGDTF. This chain uses TRBV7-9 with TRBJ1-2, with TRBD1 matching over 9 bases. Germline loops: CDR1 SEHNR, CDR2 FQNEAQ (reference sequence). CDR3 size: 15 residues. Full variable domain (missing parts from reference TRBV7-9 and TRBJ1-2): DTGVSQNPRHKITKRGQNVTFRCDPISEHNRLYWYRQTLGQGPEFLTYFQNEAQLEKSRLLSDRFSAERPKGSFSTLEIQRTEQGDSAMYLCASHPDRGPNYGDTFGSGTRLTVV.

The sample holds many counts of this clonotype. The genes are TRBV5-4 and TRBJ2-1; tentatively, D is TRBD1 or TRBD2 (5 bases each). The germline V and J ends were trimmed by 4 bases and 5 bases, with 13 bases remaining between them. Germline CDR1 is SGHNT and CDR2 is YYREEE (reference sequence). CDR3 length: 14 residues. CDR3 sequence: CASSTGTANNEQFF. The CDR3 DNA is TGTGCCAGCAGCACCGGGACGGCTAACAATGAGCAGTTCTTC.

This clonotype was seen ten or more times. The chain recombines TRBV6-2 or TRBV6-3 with TRBJ1-5; D may be TRBD1 (6 bases). The CDR3 covers 13 residues. The V gene's germline CDR1 is MNHEY and CDR2 SVGEGT. Trimming took off 7 bases at V and 11 bases at J, with 18 bases between the two ends. The CDR3 sequence is CASTNRVFAAQHF. The CDR3 DNA is TGTGCCAGCACCAACAGGGTTTTCGCGGCCCAGCATTTT.

This clonotype has at least ten counts. J is TRBJ2-5 and V is TRBV5-1, with D perhaps TRBD2 (6 bases). The CDR3 has 14 amino acids. The V end lost 5 bases, the J end lost 4 bases, and 15 bases lay between the germline ends. Germline-derived CDR1 and CDR2 are SGHRS and YFSETQ. CDR3 sequence: CASRGSGCPETQYF. As DNA, the CDR3 is TGCGCCAGCAGGGGAAGCGGGTGTCCAGAGACCCAGTACTTC.

For this clonotype: Possible read error: a much larger clone is one base away. CDR3 nucleotide sequence: TGTGCCACCAGCAGAGATGGGGACAGGCCCCTTACTAGGAATGGCTACAACTTC. Translation: CATSRDGDRPLTRNGYNF. V usage is TRBV15 and J usage is TRBJ1-2; TRBD1 aligns across 8 bases. CDR1 and CDR2 from the germline V gene are LNHNV and YYDKDF (reference sequence). The CDR3 runs 18 residues.

This clonotype was detected many times. This chain uses TRBV7-2 with TRBJ2-3; TRBD2 aligns across 11 bases. J was trimmed by 3 bases and V by 5 bases; bases with no gene match: 7. Germline V CDR1 and CDR2: SGHTA, FQGNSA. This CDR3 spans 16 amino acids. CDR3 in amino acids: CASSVWVAGGTDTQYF. The DNA of the CDR3 is TGTGCCAGCAGCGTATGGGTAGCGGGGGGGACAGATACGCAGTATTTT. Full variable domain (missing parts from reference TRBV7-2 and TRBJ2-3): GAGVSQSPSNKVTEKGKDVELRCDPISGHTALYWYRQSLGQGLEFLIYFQGNSAPDKSGLPSDRFSAERTGGSVSTLTIQRTQQEDSAVYLCASSVWVAGGTDTQYFGPGTRLTVL.

This clonotype was recorded a few times. The gene calls are TRBV3-1 and TRBJ1-3, with D unresolved. CDR3 length equals 15 residues. Germline loops: CDR1 LGHDT, CDR2 YNNKEL (reference sequence). V was trimmed by 6 bases and J by 0 bases, leaving 12 bases between them. CDR3 DNA sequence: TGTGCCAGCAGGAGAGCTCGCAACTCTGGAAACACCATATATTTT. This codes for CASRRARNSGNTIYF.

The table lists this clonotype with many counts. The rearrangement joins TRBV28 to TRBJ1-5, with D uncertain. The germline gives CDR1 MDHEN, CDR2 SYDVKM. This CDR3 contains 15 residues. V lost 5 bases and J 0 bases, leaving 11 bases between the germline ends. In DNA form, the CDR3 reads TGTGCCAGCAGTGGGGATACCTATAGCAATCAGCCCCAGCATTTT. Amino acids: CASSGDTYSNQPQHF.

This clonotype was found many times. This sequence joins TRBV7-2 and TRBJ1-5; D gene unclear. The CDR3 sequence is 14 residues long. Germline CDR1 SGHTA, CDR2 FQGNSA. Deletions cut 2 bases from V and 9 bases from J, with 14 bases between. The CDR3 nucleotides are TGTGCCAGCAGCTTATCCGGGTCCCCCGGGCCCCAGCATTTT. Protein sequence: CASSLSGSPGPQHF.

This clonotype has ten or more counts. The V call is TRBV20-1, the J call TRBJ1-2, with TRBD1 identical over 9 bases. The trim removed 2 bases at V and 4 bases at J, leaving 11 bases unmatched. The CDR3 has 16 residues. The V gene's germline CDR1 is DFQATT and CDR2 SNEGSKA (reference sequence). DNA of the CDR3: TGCAGTGCTAGATTAGAGATCGGGGACAGGGCCTATGGCTACACCTTC. Encoded protein: CSARLEIGDRAYGYTF.

This clonotype was seen repeatedly, ten times or more. This sequence joins TRBV6-5 and TRBJ1-4, with unresolved D. V was clipped by 2 bases and J by 6 bases, with 16 bases between them. Germline V gene sequence: CDR1 MNHEY, CDR2 SVGAGI. This CDR3 has 16 amino acids. Here the CDR3 reads CASSYPFPRVDEKLFF. CDR3 DNA: TGTGCCAGCAGTTACCCATTCCCCCGGGTCGATGAAAAACTGTTTTTT.

This clonotype was detected many times. The chain joins TRBV19 to TRBJ1-2; 7 bases align to TRBD1. Germline lookup yields CDR1 LNHDA and CDR2 SQIVND (reference sequence). The CDR3 has 15 residues. Germline trimming cut 8 bases from V and 3 bases from J; bases unmatched to any gene: 12. The CDR3 protein is CASSYRGGYDYGYTF. DNA of the CDR3: TGTGCCAGTTCCTACAGGGGAGGTTATGACTATGGCTACACCTTC.

This clonotype was seen only a few times. The chain joins TRBV11-2 to TRBJ2-3, with 7 bases lining up with TRBD1. This CDR3 spans 15 amino acids. V was clipped by 3 bases and J by 0 bases; unmatched bases: 3. Germline V CDR1 and CDR2: SGHAT, FQNNGV. CDR3 bases: TGTGCCAGCAGCTTTGACAGGGAAAGCACAGATACGCAGTATTTT. Its translation: CASSFDRESTDTQYF.

This clonotype was counted at least ten times. Since the CDR3 does not end with the conserved phenylalanine or tryptophan, this likely comes from a read error. The DNA is left out, because the CDR3 cannot be placed on it with certainty; the CDR3 is given as TCRdb lists it. The CDR3 sequence is CASSFQGFAYL. J is TRBJ2-7 and V is TRBV7-9; TRBD1, the table's D call, was not compared with the DNA. Termini included, the CDR3 measures 11 amino acids. Germline CDR1 is SEHNR and CDR2 is FQNEAQ (reference sequence).

This clonotype has ten or more counts. The chain recombines TRBV20-1 with TRBJ1-1, with 8 bases matching TRBD1. The CDR3 covers 13 residues. The J segment lost 3 bases and the V segment lost 4 bases, leaving 4 bases of the junction unmatched. Germline-derived CDR1 and CDR2 are DFQATT and SNEGSKA (reference sequence). CDR3 sequence reads: CSATQGGDTEAFF. In nucleotides, the CDR3 is TGCAGTGCTACACAGGGGGGCGACACTGAAGCTTTCTTT.